The rows below give T cell receptor beta chains drawn from one sample of a study of Graves' ophthalmopathy and Graves' hyperthyroidism. MiXCR was run by TCRdb on the multiplex PCR reads, yielding one entry per CDR3 protein. The table has nearly 400,000 distinct CDR3 sequences, about a sixth seen once; the top ten hold around 1.5%. Material for sequencing was peripheral blood. These TCRs come from a woman under 30 with Graves' ophthalmopathy. CDR3s include the opening cysteine and the closing phenylalanine or tryptophan. Fields, in order: D gene, CDR3 length, V gene, clone size, J gene, CDR3 protein, CDR3 DNA. A D gene is named only where the DNA matches it firmly. Clone size is stated in some rows and not others, as once, few, many or a class when expanded.

>.|15|TRBV7-2|many|TRBJ2-5
CASSLGSGLQETQYF
TGTGCCAGCAGCTTAGGCTCAGGGCTGCAAGAGACCCAGTACTTC
>.|16|TRBV6-1|.|TRBJ2-5
CASSELSRGKGETQYF
TGTGCCAGCAGTGAACTCTCAAGGGGGAAGGGAGAGACCCAGTACTTC
>TRBD1|16|TRBV12-5|many|TRBJ1-2
CASGLVLKDRVHGYTF
TGTGCTAGTGGTTTGGTACTTAAGGACAGGGTTCATGGCTACACCTTC
>TRBD2|15|TRBV20-1|many|TRBJ2-5
CSASMTSGSQETQYF
TGCAGTGCTTCCATGACTAGCGGTTCCCAAGAGACCCAGTACTTC
>.|11|TRBV12-3/TRBV12-4|many|TRBJ1-5
CASSPDGPQHF
TGTGCCAGCAGCCCCGACGGGCCCCAGCATTTT
>.|15|TRBV2|many|TRBJ2-7
CASSDRPPLGYEQYF
TGTGCCAGCAGTGATCGGCCCCCGCTGGGCTACGAGCAGTACTTC
>.|16|TRBV6-5|many|TRBJ2-2
CASSYSGDLYTGELFF
TGTGCCAGCAGTTACTCGGGGGACCTTTACACCGGGGAGCTGTTTTTT
>.|14|TRBV6-1|many|TRBJ1-5
CASKGWGGNQPQHF
TGTGCCAGCAAGGGTTGGGGGGGCAATCAGCCCCAGCATTTT
>.|14|TRBV28|many|TRBJ1-5
CASSLYRENQPQHF
TGTGCCAGCAGTTTATACAGGGAGAATCAGCCCCAGCATTTT
>.|13|TRBV15|many|TRBJ1-2
CATSGTQGYGYTF
TGTGCCACCAGCGGGACACAGGGCTATGGCTACACCTTC
>.|10|TRBV30|many|TRBJ2-5
CAWSSGTQYF
TGTGCCTGGAGTTCCGGGACCCAGTACTTC
>.|15|TRBV19|once|TRBJ2-5
CASSIQVGAQETQYF
TGTGCCAGTAGTATTCAGGTCGGGGCCCAAGAGACCCAGTACTTC
>.|17|TRBV11-2|.|TRBJ1-1
CASSLTKASGSGAEAFF
TGTGCCAGCAGCCTCACTAAAGCATCGGGTAGTGGCGCTGAAGCTTTCTTT
>TRBD2|13|TRBV7-2|.|TRBJ2-7
CASSSTSVYEQYF
TGTGCCAGCAGCTCCACTAGCGTCTACGAGCAGTACTTC
>.|15|TRBV7-9|.|TRBJ1-1
CASSSWTVMNTEAFF
TGTGCCAGCAGCTCGTGGACAGTCATGAACACTGAAGCTTTCTTT
>TRBD2|18|TRBV6-4|.|TRBJ2-2
CASQDRFLAGSRAGELFF
TGTGCCAGCCAGGACAGATTCCTAGCGGGCTCGAGGGCCGGGGAGCTGTTTTTT
>TRBD1|14|TRBV20-1|many|TRBJ1-1
CSARPLTGGTEAFF
TGCAGTGCTCGACCATTGACAGGGGGGACTGAAGCTTTCTTT
>.|18|TRBV4-3|many|TRBJ2-7
CASSQVYPELGVAYEQYF
TGCGCCAGCAGCCAAGTCTATCCCGAACTAGGGGTGGCCTACGAGCAGTACTTC
>TRBD2|17|TRBV20-1|many|TRBJ2-7
CSARVPGGGDRGYEQYF
TGCAGTGCTAGAGTCCCGGGAGGGGGGGACCGAGGCTACGAGCAGTACTTC
>.|14|TRBV11-2|many|TRBJ1-1
CASSLGLGPPEAFF
TGTGCCAGCAGCTTAGGCCTCGGACCCCCCGAAGCTTTCTTT
>.|15|TRBV12-3/TRBV12-4|many|TRBJ1-1
CASATHSALNTEAFF
TGTGCCAGCGCCACCCACAGCGCGCTGAACACTGAAGCTTTCTTT
>.|13|TRBV7-3|many|TRBJ1-2
CASSLNGVDGYTF
TGTGCCAGCAGCTTAAACGGGGTTGATGGCTACACCTTC
>TRBD2|16|TRBV12-3/TRBV12-4|.|TRBJ2-2
CASSAGLAGVGGELFF
TGTGCCAGCAGTGCCGGACTAGCGGGAGTTGGCGGGGAGCTGTTTTTT
>.|15|TRBV5-1|many|TRBJ1-1
CASSLGGGSYTEAFF
TGCGCCAGCAGCTTGGGGGGTGGCTCTTACACTGAAGCTTTCTTT
>.|14|TRBV12-3/TRBV12-4|many|TRBJ2-7
CASSFGAEGGEQYF
TGTGCCAGCAGTTTTGGGGCGGAAGGGGGCGAGCAGTACTTC
>TRBD2|15|TRBV6-1|many|TRBJ2-7
CASSLPTGGSCEQYF
TGTGCCAGCAGTCTCCCGACGGGGGGGTCCTGCGAGCAGTACTTC
>TRBD1|14|TRBV6-1|.|TRBJ1-2
CASSGTGGAAGYTF
TGTGCCAGCAGTGGAACAGGGGGCGCGGCTGGCTACACCTTC
>TRBD1|16|TRBV11-2|many|TRBJ1-1
CASSLVTGVPYTEAFF
TGTGCCAGCAGCTTAGTCACAGGGGTCCCTTACACTGAAGCTTTCTTT
>TRBD2|16|TRBV11-2|many|TRBJ2-1
CASSGMGLAAYNEQFF
TGTGCCAGCAGCGGGATGGGACTAGCGGCCTACAATGAGCAGTTCTTC
>.|13|TRBV5-1|medium-sized|TRBJ2-7
CASSPDGAYEQYF
TGCGCCAGCAGCCCGGACGGGGCCTACGAGCAGTACTTC
>TRBD1|14|TRBV5-1|many|TRBJ1-1
CASSLNRGNTEAFF
TGCGCCAGCAGCTTGAACAGGGGGAACACTGAAGCTTTCTTT
>TRBD1|13|TRBV12-3/TRBV12-4|many|TRBJ1-1
CASSLAGQPEAFF
TGTGCCAGCAGTTTAGCGGGACAGCCTGAAGCTTTCTTT
>.|16|TRBV4-2|many|TRBJ1-1
CASSQVEGPVSTEAFF
TGTGCCAGCAGCCAAGTGGAAGGGCCAGTGAGCACTGAAGCTTTCTTT
>.|14|TRBV15|many|TRBJ1-1
CATSEGLVNTEAFF
TGTGCCACCAGCGAGGGGTTAGTGAACACTGAAGCTTTCTTT
>.|16|TRBV12-3/TRBV12-4|many|TRBJ2-7
CASSLAGLSFTYEQYF
TGTGCCAGCAGTTTAGCCGGACTATCATTTACCTACGAGCAGTACTTC
>.|15|TRBV28|many|TRBJ2-2
CASSLLGFVTGELFF
TGTGCCAGCAGTTTATTGGGATTTGTCACCGGGGAGCTGTTTTTT
>.|14|TRBV6-5|.|TRBJ2-2
CASSYSYEGPELFF
TGTGCCAGCAGTTACTCGTATGAGGGCCCGGAGCTGTTTTTT
>.|15|TRBV6-5|many|TRBJ2-7
CASSPYPTASYEQYF
TGTGCCAGCAGCCCCTACCCCACCGCATCCTACGAGCAGTACTTC
>TRBD1|19|TRBV27|many|TRBJ1-2
CASSLGPRGTGGLMDGYTF
TGTGCCAGCAGTTTAGGTCCGCGCGGGACAGGCGGACTCATGGATGGCTACACCTTC
>.|14|TRBV5-1|many|TRBJ1-6
CASTAGRDNSPLHF
TGCGCCAGCACAGCGGGCCGCGACAATTCACCCCTCCACTTT
>.|13|TRBV6-5|many|TRBJ2-5
CASSSPSQETQYF
TGTGCCAGCAGTTCCCCTAGCCAAGAGACCCAGTACTTC
>.|12|TRBV28|many|TRBJ1-1
CASSYTDTEAFF
TGTGCCAGCAGTTATACAGACACTGAAGCTTTCTTT
>.|16|TRBV11-2|.|TRBJ1-3
CASSLEGLTSGNTIYF
TGTGCCAGCAGCTTAGAGGGCTTAACCTCTGGAAACACCATATATTTT
>TRBD1|16|TRBV10-3|few|TRBJ2-5
CAISESRTGVEETQYF
TGTGCCATCAGTGAGTCGAGGACAGGGGTCGAAGAGACCCAGTACTTC
>TRBD1|17|TRBV6-5|.|TRBJ1-2
CASSYSTGADRFRGYTF
TGTGCCAGCAGTTACTCGACAGGGGCAGACAGGTTCCGTGGCTACACCTTC
>.|13|TRBV28|many|TRBJ1-1
CASSLPGDTEAFF
TGTGCCAGCAGTCTCCCTGGGGACACTGAAGCTTTCTTT
>.|13|TRBV6-2/TRBV6-3|many|TRBJ1-1
CASSYFSNTEAFF
TGTGCCAGCAGTTACTTTTCGAACACTGAAGCTTTCTTT
>TRBD2|15|TRBV20-1|many|TRBJ2-5
CSSRRLAGGAETQYF
TGCAGTTCCAGGCGGCTAGCGGGAGGGGCGGAGACCCAGTACTTC
>TRBD1|14|TRBV6-2/TRBV6-3|few|TRBJ1-5
CASSVGQGTQPQHF
TGTGCCAGCAGTGTCGGACAGGGGACTCAGCCCCAGCATTTT
>.|17|TRBV6-2/TRBV6-3|.|TRBJ1-1
CASSFRQGPTMNTEAFF
TGTGCCAGCAGTTTTCGGCAGGGGCCAACTATGAACACTGAAGCTTTCTTT
>.|13|TRBV6-2/TRBV6-3|.|TRBJ2-7
CASNLAGAYEQYF
TGTGCCAGCAATCTGGCCGGCGCCTACGAGCAGTACTTC
>TRBD1|16|TRBV6-5|many|TRBJ1-5
CASSPWTGDSNQPQHF
TGTGCCAGCAGTCCTTGGACAGGGGATAGCAATCAGCCCCAGCATTTT
>.|11|TRBV12-3/TRBV12-4|many|TRBJ2-7
CASGWGYEQYF
TGTGCCAGCGGATGGGGCTACGAGCAGTACTTC
>.|15|TRBV18|few|TRBJ1-6
CASSPRAQDNSPLHF
TGTGCCAGCTCACCACGGGCACAGGATAATTCACCCCTCCACTTT
>.|14|TRBV15|many|TRBJ1-1
CATSKKQGNTEAFF
TGTGCCACCAGCAAGAAGCAGGGGAACACTGAAGCTTTCTTT
>TRBD1|17|TRBV19|many|TRBJ1-1
CASSQKGTTGGNTEAFF
TGTGCCAGTAGTCAAAAGGGAACGACAGGGGGAAACACTGAAGCTTTCTTT
>.|14|TRBV18|many|TRBJ2-7
CASSPHRAPYEQYF
TGTGCCAGCTCACCACATAGGGCCCCCTACGAGCAGTACTTC
>.|14|TRBV4-1|few|TRBJ1-3
CASSQVTRGNTIYF
TGCGCCAGCAGCCAAGTTACCCGGGGAAACACCATATATTTT
>.|13|TRBV20-1|many|TRBJ1-2
CSARRPGTYGYTF
TGCAGTGCTAGACGACCGGGGACCTATGGCTACACCTTC